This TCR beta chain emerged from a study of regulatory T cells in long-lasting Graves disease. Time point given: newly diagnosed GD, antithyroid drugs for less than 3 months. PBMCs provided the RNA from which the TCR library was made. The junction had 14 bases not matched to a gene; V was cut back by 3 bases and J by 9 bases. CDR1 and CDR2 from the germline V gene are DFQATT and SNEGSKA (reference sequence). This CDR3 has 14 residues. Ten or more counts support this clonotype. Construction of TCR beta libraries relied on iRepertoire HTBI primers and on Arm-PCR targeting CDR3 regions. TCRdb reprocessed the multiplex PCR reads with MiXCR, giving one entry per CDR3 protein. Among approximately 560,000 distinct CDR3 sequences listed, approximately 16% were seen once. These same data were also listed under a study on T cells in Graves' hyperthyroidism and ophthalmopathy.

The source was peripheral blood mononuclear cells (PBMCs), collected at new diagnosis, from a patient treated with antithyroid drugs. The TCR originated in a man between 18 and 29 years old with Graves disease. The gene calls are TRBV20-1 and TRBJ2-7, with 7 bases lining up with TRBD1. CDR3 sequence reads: CSARRPGGSPLQYF. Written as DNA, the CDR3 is TGCAGTGCTAGGAGACCAGGGGGTTCGCCCCTGCAGTACTTC.